The T cell receptor beta chain under discussion was sequenced for a study of blood T cells in healthy people across ages. Broader study findings: Researchers judged that diversity estimates from one million T cells fell short of true values. The percentage of naive T cells correlated strongly with TCR beta diversity.

Germline V lookup: CDR1 MGHRA, CDR2 YSYEKL. Trimming stripped 0 bases from V and 7 bases from J, with 21 bases between. The CDR3 contains 17 residues. Combining a sample-barcoded 5' primer with a J-beta primer mix, a second PCR ran for about 7 to 11 cycles. Each TCR beta cDNA got a 12-nucleotide random molecular identifier. TCRdb re-derived calls from the 5' RACE reads in MiXCR, one entry per CDR3 protein. The sample holds 1.8 million or so distinct CDR3 sequences; more than 35% are singletons and the top ten take 20% to 25%. To note about this clonotype: Its antigen is unknown.

Each donor gave roughly 9.2 milliliters of peripheral blood. Sequencing used blood. The chain couples TRBV4-1 to TRBJ1-2; maybe TRBD1 (5 bases). This clonotype was sampled from a human donor in good health. The DNA for the CDR3 is TGCGCCAGCAGCCAAGATGGGTCGGGTCAGGGTGTTGCTGGCTACACCTTC. Its protein is CASSQDGSGQGVAGYTF.